What follows are 8 T cell receptor beta chains derived from one specimen sequenced in a study of T cells in Graves' hyperthyroidism and ophthalmopathy (dated by TCRdb to the late 2010s). Libraries were made using multiplex PCR. Sequencing was performed on an Illumina HiSeq 2000. TCR beta CDR3 regions were amplified from RNA transcripts. For the first round of RT-PCR on the TCR CDR3, the HTBI primer set was used together with the Qiagen OneStep RT-PCR kit. Using fastp at Q25 and MiXCR, TCRdb reprocessed the public reads and kept productive beta chains. Every entry covers one CDR3 protein and lists the most common genes and DNA from its rows. This sample has about 400,000 distinct CDR3 sequences in its table, and more than 12% of those were observed once. The ten largest clones capture roughly a fifth of the sample. The sequencing sample was made of blood. The receptors were sampled from a woman in her thirties with Graves' ophthalmopathy.

This clonotype has ten or more counts. The chain couples TRBV11-3 to TRBJ1-1; D might be TRBD1 (5 bases). From germline, CDR1 is SGHNT and CDR2 YENEEA. The CDR3 has 15 amino acids. V was pared by 0 bases and J by 1 base, with 9 bases between. CDR3 amino acids: CASSLDGAPNTEAFF. CDR3 nucleotide sequence: TGTGCCAGCAGCTTAGATGGGGCCCCGAACACTGAAGCTTTCTTT.

The V and J genes are TRBV15 and TRBJ2-3; 8 bases map to TRBD2. The CDR3 runs 15 residues. Germline-derived CDR1 and CDR2 are LNHNV and YYDKDF (reference sequence). Trimming at V came to 2 bases and at J to 1 base, leaving 2 bases not matched to a gene. The CDR3 coding sequence is TGTGCCACCAGCAGACTAGCGGGCCGCACAGATACGCAGTATTTT. Its translation is CATSRLAGRTDTQYF.

Notes on this clonotype: Given a much more abundant clone one base away, this may be a read error. The chain joins TRBV19 to TRBJ2-2; tentatively, D is TRBD2 (6 bases). Germline V gives CDR1 LNHDA, CDR2 SQIVND (reference sequence). The V gene lost 3 bases and the J gene lost 3 bases, with 17 bases spanning the gap. The CDR3 consists of 17 residues. The CDR3 sequence is CASSIISRGYHTGELFF. The CDR3 region has the DNA TGTGCCAGTAGTATTATTTCGCGGGGATACCACACCGGGGAGCTGTTTTTT.

In the case of this clonotype: This may arise from a read error, as a much more abundant clone is one base away. V is TRBV7-2 and J is TRBJ2-2; TRBD2 aligns across 8 bases. Losses at the gene ends were 7 bases for V and 7 bases for J; bases not matched to a gene: 17. Germline V gives CDR1 SGHTA, CDR2 FQGNSA. This CDR3 region has 17 residues. DNA for the CDR3: TGTGCCAGCACCCCGACCTCTAGCGGGTGTGGGAACGGGGAGCTGTTTTTT. Its translation is CASTPTSSGCGNGELFF.

Ten or more counts support this clonotype. The chain recombines TRBV14 with TRBJ1-1; TRBD1 might be the D (5 bases). The length of the CDR3 is 17 residues. Germline assignment: CDR1 SGHDN and CDR2 FVKESK. The ends were cut back, 3 bases at V and 0 bases at J, with 17 bases in the middle. CDR3 sequence (DNA): TGTGCCAGCAGCCATCCATGGACAATCGGGATGAACACTGAAGCTTTCTTT. Its translation: CASSHPWTIGMNTEAFF.

This clonotype was observed many times. V usage is TRBV12-3 or TRBV12-4 and J usage is TRBJ2-1, with 8 bases identical to TRBD2. This CDR3 has 13 amino acids. Trimming at V came to 10 bases and at J to 4 bases, leaving 6 bases not matched to a gene. The CDR3 DNA is TGTGCCATCCGGGGGGGCAAGTACAATGAGCAGTTCTTC. Protein sequence: CAIRGGKYNEQFF.

This clonotype was observed at least ten times. V usage is TRBV6-6 and J usage is TRBJ1-5; D gene unclear. Germline assignment: CDR1 MNHNY and CDR2 SVGAGI (reference sequence). The CDR3 sequence is 13 residues long. V lost 2 bases to trimming and J lost 8 bases, with 10 bases between them. The DNA of the CDR3 is TGTGCCAGCAGTTACAGCCCTTGGGAGCCCCAGCATTTT. It is translated as CASSYSPWEPQHF.

This clonotype was recorded at least ten times. The gene calls are TRBV6-1 and TRBJ2-3; the D call may be TRBD1 or TRBD2 (5 bases each). V shed 6 bases and J shed 0 bases, with 16 bases lying between them. Per the germline V gene, CDR1 is MNHNS and CDR2 is SASEGT. The CDR3 totals 16 residues. CDR3 nucleotide sequence: TGTGCCAGCAGGCCCTCAGGGCTAGCTAGCACAGATACGCAGTATTTT. It encodes CASRPSGLASTDTQYF.